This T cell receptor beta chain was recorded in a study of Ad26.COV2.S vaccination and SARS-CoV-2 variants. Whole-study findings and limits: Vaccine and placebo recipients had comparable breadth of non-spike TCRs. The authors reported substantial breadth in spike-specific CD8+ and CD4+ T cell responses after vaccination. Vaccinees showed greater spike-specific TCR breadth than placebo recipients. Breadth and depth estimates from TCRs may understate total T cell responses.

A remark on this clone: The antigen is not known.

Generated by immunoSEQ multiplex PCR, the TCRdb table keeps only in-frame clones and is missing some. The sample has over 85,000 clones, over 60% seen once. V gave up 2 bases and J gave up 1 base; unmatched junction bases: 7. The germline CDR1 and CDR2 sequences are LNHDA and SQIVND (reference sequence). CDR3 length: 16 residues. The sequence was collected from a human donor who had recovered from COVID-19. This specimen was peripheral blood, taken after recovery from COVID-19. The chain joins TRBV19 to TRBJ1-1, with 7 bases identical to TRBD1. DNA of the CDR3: TGTGCCAGTAGTATACGCTCTCGACAGGGGAACACTGAAGCTTTCTTT. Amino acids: CASSIRSRQGNTEAFF.